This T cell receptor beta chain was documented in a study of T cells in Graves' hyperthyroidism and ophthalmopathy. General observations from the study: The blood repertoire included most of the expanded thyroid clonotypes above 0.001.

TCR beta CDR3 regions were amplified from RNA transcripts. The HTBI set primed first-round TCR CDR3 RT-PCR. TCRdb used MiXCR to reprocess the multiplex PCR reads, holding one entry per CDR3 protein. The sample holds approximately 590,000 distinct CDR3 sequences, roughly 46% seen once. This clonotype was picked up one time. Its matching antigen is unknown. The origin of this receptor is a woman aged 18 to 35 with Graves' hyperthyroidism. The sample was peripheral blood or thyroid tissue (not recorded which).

Written as DNA, the CDR3 is TGTGCCACCAGTGATTTGGGGCAGTACTTC. Amino acid sequence: CATSDLGQYF. The chain combines TRBV24-1 with TRBJ2-7, with D uncertain. Trimming cost V 0 bases and J 9 bases, with 2 bases left between them. This CDR3 is built from 10 residues. Per the germline V gene, CDR1 is KGHDR and CDR2 is SFDVKD.